These 8 T cell receptor beta chains share one sample of origin, sequenced in a study of patients and donors after allogeneic stem cell transplantation. Each CDR3 protein gets one entry after TCRdb re-called the RT-PCR reads with MiXCR. The profile shows some 960,000 distinct CDR3 sequences, 15% to 20% of them singletons. Input material: blood, either unsorted or a sorted T cell fraction (not recorded which). The receptors come from a human donor who was either an allogeneic HSCT recipient or a stem cell or donor lymphocyte infusion donor (not recorded which). It is not recorded whose cells these are; they may come from a transplant donor.

This clonotype was recorded a few times. The chain carries TRBV20-1 and TRBJ2-3; D is ambiguous. The germline V gene has CDR1 DFQATT and CDR2 SNEGSKA (reference sequence). V lost 1 base and J lost 2, with 13 bases in between. The CDR3 runs 15 residues. DNA of the CDR3: TGCAGTGCTAGAGCGCGGAAGGGTTACACAGATACGCAGTATTTT. Residues: CSARARKGYTDTQYF.

This clonotype was detected ten times or more. The V call is TRBV24-1, the J call TRBJ2-1, with 12 bases matching TRBD2. The CDR3 is made up of 16 amino acids. CDR1 and CDR2 (germline): KGHDR, SFDVKD. Germline trimming cut 4 bases from V and 5 bases from J; bases unmatched to any gene: 5. The CDR3 nucleotides read TGTGCCACCAGTGAGCCGACTAGCGGGAGCAACAATGAGCAGTTCTTC. This sequence encodes CATSEPTSGSNNEQFF.

This chain links TRBV2 with TRBJ2-5; D tentatively fits TRBD1 or TRBD2 (5 bases each). The CDR3 is made up of 12 amino acids. V was clipped by 11 bases and J by 5 bases, with 15 bases between them. Germline V gene sequence: CDR1 SNHLY, CDR2 FYNNEI. Here the CDR3 DNA reads TGTGCCTCCCGAGGGGCCGCCGAGACCCAGTACTTC. Encoded protein: CASRGAAETQYF. Full variable domain (outside the CDR3, taken from reference TRBV2 and TRBJ2-5): EPEVTQTPSHQVTQMGQEVILRCVPISNHLYFYWYRQILGQKVEFLVSFYNNEISEKSEIFDDQFSVERPDGSNFTLKIRSTKLEDSAMYFCASRGAAETQYFGPGTRLLVL.

The chain couples TRBV9 to TRBJ2-1; no clear D gene. The germline V gene encodes CDR1 SGDLS and CDR2 YYNGEE. The CDR3 is 10 amino acids. Trimming left V 3 bases short and J 13 bases short, with 8 bases between. The CDR3 reads CASSGSKQFF. The CDR3 bases are TGTGCCAGCAGCGGTTCGAAACAGTTCTTC.

This clonotype was seen just once. CDR3 protein: CASSLTRGRANTGELFF. CDR3 in DNA: TGTGCCAGCAGCCTAACTCGCGGGAGGGCGAACACCGGGGAGCTGTTTTTT. This sequence joins TRBV5-5 and TRBJ2-2; 9 bases map to TRBD2. J gave up 0 bases and V 4 bases, and 7 bases lay outside the gene matches. The CDR3 runs 17 residues. Germline CDR1 and CDR2: SGHKS and YYEKEE (reference sequence).

The rearrangement joins TRBV7-3 to TRBJ1-1, with D unclear. CDR1 is SGHTA, CDR2 FQGTGA, per germline. Trimming removed 3 bases from V and 4 bases from J, with 9 bases in between. The CDR3 runs to 13 residues. CDR3 bases: TGTGCCAGCAGCTTTAATAGGGCCACTGAAGCTTTCTTT. Translation: CASSFNRATEAFF.

This clonotype has ten or more counts. CDR3 amino acids: CASSIPRYWDRIGETQYF. The CDR3 bases are TGTGCCAGCAGTATACCCCGATATTGGGACAGGATAGGGGAGACCCAGTACTTC. The chain employs TRBV12-3 or TRBV12-4 and TRBJ2-5; 8 bases match TRBD1. The CDR3 spans 18 residues. V shed 5 bases and J 5 bases; nucleotides not matched to a gene: 19.

The chain is built from TRBV14 and TRBJ2-5, with 8 bases lining up with TRBD1. Germline CDR1 reads SGHDN; CDR2 reads FVKESK. The V segment lost 0 bases and the J segment 4 bases; nucleotides outside the gene matches: 4. The CDR3 extends over 15 amino acids. DNA for the CDR3: TGTGCCAGCAGCCAAGATGGGACAGGTAGAGAGACCCAGTACTTC. Translated: CASSQDGTGRETQYF.